Only one count was recorded for the clone carrying this T cell receptor beta chain. V gave up 0 bases and J gave up 1 base, with 13 bases separating them. Germline assignment: CDR1 LGHNA and CDR2 YNFKEQ. This CDR3 has 17 amino acids. Per the original data handling: Reference gene primers were amplified, and this amplification served to estimate nucleated cell counts. The repertoire was sequenced with immunoSEQ multiplex PCR; TCRdb's copy has only in-frame clones and lacks some. V, J and clone size were drawn from that table, and D and trimming were deduced from the DNA. The table lists 95,000 to 150,000 clones, about 88% of them singletons. These data come from a study of blood T cell repertoires in COVID-19. About the study: Whether acute or convalescent, the COVID-19 samples came from the United States, Italy and Spain. PBMCs, B-cell-depleted T cells, or T cells provided the cDNA or gDNA that made up the material.

The chain employs TRBV4-2 and TRBJ2-4, with D possibly matching TRBD2 (6 bases). This TCR came from a woman older than 75 with acute or convalescent COVID-19. Input material: peripheral blood. The DNA of the CDR3 is TGTGCCAGCAGCCAAGATTCTGACGGGGGTGCCAAAAACATTCAGTACTTC. Its translation: CASSQDSDGGAKNIQYF.